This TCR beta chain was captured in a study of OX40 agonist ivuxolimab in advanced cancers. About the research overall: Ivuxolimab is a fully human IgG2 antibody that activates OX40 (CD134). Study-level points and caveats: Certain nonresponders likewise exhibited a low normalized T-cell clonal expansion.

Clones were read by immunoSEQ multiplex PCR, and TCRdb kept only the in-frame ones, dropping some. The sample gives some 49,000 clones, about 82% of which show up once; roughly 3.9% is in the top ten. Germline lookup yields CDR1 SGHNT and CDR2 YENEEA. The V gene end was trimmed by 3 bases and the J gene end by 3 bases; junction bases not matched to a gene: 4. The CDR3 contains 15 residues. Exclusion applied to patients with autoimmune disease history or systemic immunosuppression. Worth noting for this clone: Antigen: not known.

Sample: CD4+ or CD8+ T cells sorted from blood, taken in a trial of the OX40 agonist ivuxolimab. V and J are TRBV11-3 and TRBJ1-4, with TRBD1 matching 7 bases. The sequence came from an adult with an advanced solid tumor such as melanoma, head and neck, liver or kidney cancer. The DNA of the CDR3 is TGTGCCAGCAGCTTTTTACAGGGGCCTAATGAAAAACTGTTTTTT. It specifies CASSFLQGPNEKLFF.